One sample yielded the 29 T cell receptor beta chains listed below, sequenced in a study of beta chain features in type 1 diabetes. Their antigen targets remain unknown. General study points: A moderate, significant TCRB CDR3 shortening appeared in type 1 diabetes across four CD4+ subsets.

All of the isolated RNA was reverse transcribed, so expressed TCRB transcripts were sequenced. Produced via immunoSEQ multiplex PCR; TCRdb's table is partial and in-frame only. The sample carries about 280,000 clones, approximately 15% recorded once. What was sequenced was naive CD4+ T cells from blood. The origin of the receptors is a man aged 18 to 30 with type 1 diabetes.

The chain employs TRBV18 and TRBJ1-3; tentative D call: TRBD1 (5 bases). The CDR3 runs 14 residues. CDR1 is KGHSH and CDR2 is LQKENI in the germline V gene. The ends were cut back, 6 bases at V and 5 bases at J, with 14 bases in the middle. CDR3 loop: CASSLGQRRNTIYF. CDR3 DNA sequence: TGTGCCAGCTCCCTCGGACAAAGGAGAAACACCATATATTTT.

In its sample, this clone was seen a few times. The chain recombines TRBV28 with TRBJ1-4; tentative D call: TRBD1 (6 bases). This CDR3 has 13 amino acids. With 2 bases removed from V and 7 bases from J, the gap between germline ends came to 8 bases. Germline values: CDR1 MDHEN, CDR2 SYDVKM. The CDR3 DNA reads TGTGCCAGCAGTTTACAGGGGATTGAAAAACTGTTTTTT. This sequence encodes CASSLQGIEKLFF.

The chain employs TRBV10-1 and TRBJ2-1; unclear D gene. CDR3 length: 13 amino acids. Trimming left V 3 bases short and J 2 bases short, with 5 bases between. Germline loops: CDR1 WNHNN, CDR2 SYGVQD (reference sequence). CDR3 sequence (DNA): TGCGCCAGCAGTGAATCCGCCTACAATGAGCAGTTCTTC. Translation: CASSESAYNEQFF.

About this clone itself: One end of the junction varies from germline; a read error may be responsible. This sample also contains other DNA sequences that code for the same CDR3. This chain links TRBV7-2 with TRBJ2-2; 7 nucleotides match TRBD1. The CDR3 has 16 amino acids. In germline, CDR1 is SGHTA, CDR2 FQGNSA. CDR3 bases: TGTGCCAGCAGCTTTCGTAGGGGGCCGAATACCGGGGAGCTGTTTTTT. Protein: CASSFRRGPNTGELFF.

This clone was counted a few times. The chain links TRBV25-1 to TRBJ1-4; D is unclear. The CDR3 totals 13 residues. Germline-derived CDR1 and CDR2 are MGHDK and SYGVNS. The V end lost 3 bases, the J end lost 8 bases, and 10 bases lay between the germline ends. The CDR3 here is CASSDFFGEKLFF. The CDR3 coding sequence is TGTGCCAGCAGTGATTTTTTCGGGGAAAAACTGTTTTTT.

The chain is built from TRBV30 and TRBJ1-5; TRBD1 matches at 8 bases. V gave up 3 bases and J gave up 5 bases; unmatched junction bases: 12. Germline V gene sequence: CDR1 GTSNPN, CDR2 SVGIG (reference sequence). This CDR3 contains 16 residues. As DNA, the CDR3 is TGTGCCTGGAGCCTAGGGGGGACAGGCCCCGATCAGCCCCAGCATTTT. Residues: CAWSLGGTGPDQPQHF.

The sample holds a few counts of this clone. CDR3 region: CSVDPGSYNEQFF. The CDR3 DNA reads as TGCAGCGTTGACCCCGGCTCCTACAATGAGCAGTTCTTC. The chain has TRBV29-1 and TRBJ2-1, with D hard to call. The CDR3 spans 13 residues. Germline lookup yields CDR1 SQVTM and CDR2 ANQGSEA. Trimming cost V 3 bases and J 0 bases, with 6 bases left between them.

The chain is built from TRBV5-4 and TRBJ2-4, with 7 bases fitting TRBD2. The CDR3 contains 14 residues. Germline CDR1 reads SGHNT; CDR2 reads YYREEE (reference sequence). V trimming: 2 bases; J trimming: 5 bases; junction bases outside the gene matches: 4. The CDR3 bases are TGTGCCAGCAGCTTTTGGCTAGCGGAAAACATTCAGTACTTC. This gives the protein CASSFWLAENIQYF.

This clone has a handful of counts. V and J are TRBV10-3 and TRBJ2-7; 10 bases fit TRBD2. Germline V gene lookup returns CDR1 ENHRY and CDR2 SYGVKD. The CDR3 extends over 16 amino acids. V was clipped by 6 bases and J by 2 bases; unmatched bases: 10. The CDR3 loop is CAIRREGLAHTYEQYF. Written as DNA, the CDR3 is TGTGCCATCAGAAGAGAGGGACTAGCGCATACCTACGAGCAGTACTTC.

CDR3 DNA: TGTGCCAGCAGTTTCCCAGCGGTTGGGCAAGAGACCCAGTACTTC. This codes for CASSFPAVGQETQYF. V is TRBV28 and J is TRBJ2-5; possible D gene TRBD2, 5 bases. The CDR3 length is 15 residues. Germline V CDR1 and CDR2: MDHEN, SYDVKM. V lost 3 bases, J lost 2 bases, and 13 bases lay in between.

This chain uses TRBV18 with TRBJ2-7; possibly TRBD1 for D (6 bases). CDR1 is KGHSH and CDR2 is LQKENI in the germline V gene. CDR3 length: 14 amino acids. Between the trimmed V and J ends, which lost 3 bases and 3 bases, there was a span of 12 bases. CDR3 nucleotide sequence: TGTGCCAGCTCACCCCGGACAGTTTACTACGAGCAGTACTTC. Protein: CASSPRTVYYEQYF.

This clone is a singleton in its sample. The genes are TRBV5-1 and TRBJ2-7; D perhaps matches TRBD1 (5 bases). CDR3 length: 16 residues. Trimming removed 4 bases at V and 2 bases at J, with 19 bases between. Germline V gene data show CDR1 as SGHRS and CDR2 as YFSETQ. CDR3 residues: CASSPQAPGHTYEQYF. The CDR3 nucleotides are TGCGCCAGCAGCCCCCAGGCCCCTGGACACACCTACGAGCAGTACTTC.

CDR3: CASSLLAGGPADTQYF. CDR3 bases: TGCGCCAGCAGCTTGCTAGCGGGAGGGCCGGCAGATACGCAGTATTTT. This sequence joins TRBV5-1 and TRBJ2-3, with 12 bases lining up with TRBD2. Germline V gives CDR1 SGHRS, CDR2 YFSETQ. V lost 1 base to trimming and J lost 4 bases; unmatched junction nucleotides: 4. This CDR3 has 16 amino acids. Full variable domain (missing parts from reference TRBV5-1 and TRBJ2-3): KAGVTQTPRYLIKTRGQQVTLSCSPISGHRSVSWYQQTPGQGLQFLFEYFSETQRNKGNFPGRFSGRQFSNSRSEMNVSTLELGDSALYLCASSLLAGGPADTQYFGPGTRLTVL.

The rearrangement links TRBV29-1 to TRBJ1-6, with 7 positions matching TRBD1. The V gene's germline CDR1 is SQVTM and CDR2 ANQGSEA. The CDR3 consists of 12 residues. The CDR3 loop reads CSAGTENSPLHF. The CDR3 DNA reads TGCAGTGCTGGGACAGAAAATTCACCCCTCCACTTT. The variable domain in full, with the rest retrieved from reference TRBV29-1 and TRBJ1-6, is SAVISQKPSRDICQRGTSLTIQCQVDSQVTMMFWYRQQPGQSLTLIATANQGSEATYESGFVIDKFPISRPNLTFSTLTVSNMSPEDSSIYLCSAGTENSPLHFGNGTRLTVT.

This clone was seen only a few times. The chain is built from TRBV11-2 and TRBJ1-3, with D unclear. The length of the CDR3 is 15 residues. In germline, CDR1 is SGHAT, CDR2 FQNNGV. The ends were cut back, 1 base at V and 3 bases at J, with 10 bases in the middle. CDR3 DNA: TGTGCCAGCAGCTTAGTACCGGGGAATGGAAACACCATATATTTT. It encodes CASSLVPGNGNTIYF. Using reference TRBV11-2 and TRBJ1-3 for the parts outside the CDR3, the full variable domain is EAGVAQSPRYKIIEKRQSVAFWCNPISGHATLYWYQQILGQGPKLLIQFQNNGVVDDSQLPKDRFSAERLKGVDSTLKIQPAKLEDSAVYLCASSLVPGNGNTIYFGEGSWLTVV.

The chain recombines TRBV2 with TRBJ2-2, with TRBD2 identical over 7 bases. This CDR3 is 17 amino acids long. Germline values: CDR1 SNHLY, CDR2 FYNNEI. The trim removed 4 bases at V and 4 bases at J, leaving 12 bases unmatched. The CDR3 reads CASSAIEREKSTGELFF. CDR3 bases: TGTGCCAGCAGTGCTATTGAGCGGGAAAAGTCCACCGGGGAGCTGTTTTTT.

This clone showed up just a few times. The chain is built from TRBV29-1 and TRBJ2-3; D gene unclear. The CDR3 has 11 residues. Germline V lookup: CDR1 SQVTM, CDR2 ANQGSEA. V lost 3 bases and J lost 6, with 7 bases in between. The CDR3 sequence: CSVDTTDTQYF. DNA of the CDR3: TGCAGCGTTGATACTACCGATACGCAGTATTTT.

The chain uses TRBV5-4 and TRBJ2-3; 14 bases line up with TRBD2. The germline CDR1 and CDR2 sequences are SGHNT and YYREEE (reference sequence). After removal of 3 bases from V and 6 bases from J, the junction contained 12 bases not matched to a gene. The CDR3 contains 18 residues. CDR3 bases: TGTGCCAGCAGCTGGACAAGTACGGGACTAGCGGGAGCGGATACGCAGTATTTT. Protein product: CASSWTSTGLAGADTQYF. Complete variable domain (other parts from reference TRBV5-4 and TRBJ2-3): ETGVTQSPTHLIKTRGQQVTLRCSSQSGHNTVSWYQQALGQGPQFIFQYYREEENGRGNFPPRFSGLQFPNYSSELNVNALELDDSALYLCASSWTSTGLAGADTQYFGPGTRLTVL.

This clone has only a few counts. The V and J genes are TRBV5-1 and TRBJ1-1; tentative D call: TRBD1 (5 bases). Per germline, CDR1 SGHRS and CDR2 YFSETQ. The germline V and J ends were trimmed by 0 bases and 5 bases, with 8 bases remaining between them. The CDR3 has 13 residues. The CDR3 spells CASSLVGETEAFF. The CDR3 nucleotides are TGCGCCAGCAGCTTGGTAGGGGAAACTGAAGCTTTCTTT.

J is TRBJ2-7 and V is TRBV30; possible D gene TRBD1, 6 bases. The CDR3 extends over 14 amino acids. Germline CDR1 reads GTSNPN; CDR2 reads SVGIG (reference sequence). Trimming pared 0 bases from V and 3 bases from J, leaving 12 bases between. For the CDR3, the DNA is TGTGCCTGGAGTGTAGGGGGATCGGTCTACGAGCAGTACTTC. It codes for CAWSVGGSVYEQYF. Supplemented by reference TRBV30 and TRBJ2-7, the full variable domain reads SQTIHQWPATLVQPVGSPLSLECTVEGTSNPNLYWYRQAAGRGLQLLFYSVGIGQISSEVPQNLSASRPQDRQFILSSKKLLLSDSGFYLCAWSVGGSVYEQYFGPGTRLTVT.

This clone appeared a few times. The V call is TRBV28, the J call TRBJ1-2; 7 bases map to TRBD1. The CDR3 length is 13 residues. Trimming removed 5 bases from V and 8 bases from J; junction bases left unmatched: 8. Germline-derived CDR1 and CDR2 are MDHEN and SYDVKM. CDR3 residues: CASSPSTGRGYTF. CDR3 coding DNA: TGTGCCAGCAGTCCCTCGACAGGGCGCGGCTACACCTTC.

The V gene is TRBV7-2, the J gene TRBJ1-5, with 7 bases fitting TRBD1. This CDR3 is 14 amino acids long. Germline assignment: CDR1 SGHTA and CDR2 FQGNSA. The junction had 5 bases not matched to a gene; V was cut back by 5 bases and J by 4 bases. CDR3 in amino acids: CASSRDSFNQPQHF. CDR3 nucleotide sequence: TGTGCCAGCAGCCGGGACAGCTTTAATCAGCCCCAGCATTTT.

The gene calls are TRBV28 and TRBJ2-5; D might be TRBD1 (6 bases). V lost 6 bases and J 4 bases, leaving 21 bases between the germline ends. The CDR3 sequence is 16 residues long. CDR1 is MDHEN and CDR2 is SYDVKM in the germline V gene. The CDR3: CASRIRPTGRRETQYF. For the CDR3, the DNA is TGTGCCAGCAGAATACGACCGACAGGTCGCCGAGAGACCCAGTACTTC.

This clone was seen a few times. The rearrangement uses TRBV30 and TRBJ2-7; 8 bases map to TRBD1. The germline V gene has CDR1 GTSNPN and CDR2 SVGIG (reference sequence). V lost 1 base, J lost 4 bases, and 6 bases stayed unmatched. There are 14 residues in the CDR3. In DNA form, the CDR3 reads TGTGCCTGGAGTGGACAGGGGAGAGCGTACGAGCAGTACTTC. It translates to CAWSGQGRAYEQYF.

This clone was counted a few times. This chain links TRBV9 with TRBJ2-7; 7 nucleotides match TRBD2. The CDR3 sequence is 14 residues long. V trimming: 3 bases; J trimming: 7 bases; junction bases outside the gene matches: 10. Germline CDR1 reads SGDLS; CDR2 reads YYNGEE. CDR3: CASSGQGGTKEQYF. The CDR3 nucleotides are TGTGCCAGCAGCGGGCAGGGTGGGACTAAAGAGCAGTACTTC.

This clone occurred a few times. The V and J genes are TRBV30 and TRBJ1-2, with 10 bases lining up with TRBD1. With V trimmed by 2 bases and J by 8 bases, 2 bases remained unmatched. Germline V gene data show CDR1 as GTSNPN and CDR2 as SVGIG (reference sequence). This CDR3 contains 12 residues. In DNA, the CDR3 is TGTGCCTGGAGTACGGGACAGGGGGGCTACACCTTC. Encoded protein: CAWSTGQGGYTF.

This clone was seen a few times. The genes are TRBV7-2 and TRBJ2-1, with D perhaps TRBD2 (7 bases). The CDR3 extends over 15 amino acids. Germline V gene lookup returns CDR1 SGHTA and CDR2 FQGNSA. V gave up 5 bases and J gave up 9 bases, with 20 bases separating them. CDR3 region: CASSPFQWGGAEQFF. CDR3 nucleotide sequence: TGTGCCAGCAGCCCCTTTCAGTGGGGGGGGGCTGAGCAGTTCTTC.

The count of this clone is one. The chain has TRBV28 and TRBJ2-7; 10 bases map to TRBD2. In germline, CDR1 is MDHEN, CDR2 SYDVKM. V shed 10 bases, J shed 3 bases, and the junction held 3 bases outside the gene matches. This CDR3 comprises 12 residues. The CDR3 region has the DNA TGTGCCACCCGGACTAGCGGCTACGAGCAGTACTTC. This sequence encodes CATRTSGYEQYF.

The chain combines TRBV18 with TRBJ2-3, with 9 nucleotides matching TRBD2. Per the germline V gene, CDR1 is KGHSH and CDR2 is LQKENI. Trimming at V came to 0 bases and at J to 4 bases, leaving 5 bases not matched to a gene. This CDR3 is built from 16 residues. The CDR3 loop is CASSPPAGGPSDTQYF. In DNA form, the CDR3 reads TGTGCCAGCTCACCACCCGCGGGAGGGCCCTCAGATACGCAGTATTTT.